This is a list of T cell receptor beta chains from one sample in a study of blood T cells in healthy people across ages. TCRdb used MiXCR to reprocess the 5' RACE reads, holding one entry per CDR3 protein. The sample includes 1.5 million to 2 million distinct CDR3 sequences, 28% seen only once; the top ten take 7.7%. The source material was blood. All receptors derive from a woman aged 25 to 39 in good health. Both conserved end residues are part of each CDR3. Each record gives: clone size, D gene, V gene, J gene, CDR3 protein, CDR3 DNA. The D gene is left open where the match is weak. Not every row has a clone size; where given, it reads once, few, many or a size class.

clone size: few; D gene: NA; V gene: TRBV7-2; J gene: TRBJ1-2; CDR3 protein: CASSLAGRKTYGYTF; CDR3 DNA: TGTGCCAGCAGCTTAGCGGGACGCAAGACCTATGGCTACACCTTC
clone size: NA; D gene: NA; V gene: TRBV25-1; J gene: TRBJ2-3; CDR3 protein: CASSDYRVGTDTQYF; CDR3 DNA: TGTGCCAGCAGTGACTACAGGGTCGGCACAGATACGCAGTATTTT
clone size: NA; D gene: TRBD2; V gene: TRBV7-9; J gene: TRBJ2-7; CDR3 protein: CASSLGTTSGGLPYEQYF; CDR3 DNA: TGTGCCAGCAGCTTAGGGACGACTAGCGGGGGGCTACCCTACGAGCAGTACTTC
clone size: NA; D gene: TRBD2; V gene: TRBV20-1; J gene: TRBJ2-3; CDR3 protein: CSTPESGGYTQYF; CDR3 DNA: TGCAGTACTCCGGAGTCGGGAGGGTATACGCAGTATTTT
clone size: once; D gene: TRBD1; V gene: TRBV28; J gene: TRBJ2-3; CDR3 protein: CASSRWTGGVDTQYF; CDR3 DNA: TGTGCCAGCAGCCGATGGACAGGGGGCGTCGATACGCAGTATTTT
clone size: NA; D gene: TRBD1; V gene: TRBV2; J gene: TRBJ2-3; CDR3 protein: CASGGTGLKTDTQYF; CDR3 DNA: TGTGCCAGCGGGGGGACAGGGTTGAAGACAGATACGCAGTATTTT
clone size: NA; D gene: NA; V gene: TRBV4-1; J gene: TRBJ2-5; CDR3 protein: CASSPQGLTQYF; CDR3 DNA: TGCGCCAGCAGCCCACAGGGTTTAACCCAGTACTTC
clone size: NA; D gene: TRBD2; V gene: TRBV27; J gene: TRBJ2-3; CDR3 protein: CASSPQRGGTDTQYF; CDR3 DNA: TGTGCCAGCAGTCCACAGCGGGGGGGAACAGATACGCAGTATTTT
clone size: few; D gene: TRBD1; V gene: TRBV20-1; J gene: TRBJ2-4; CDR3 protein: CSARGGAAKNIQYF; CDR3 DNA: TGCAGTGCCAGAGGGGGCGCAGCCAAAAACATTCAGTACTTC
clone size: NA; D gene: TRBD1; V gene: TRBV5-1; J gene: TRBJ1-4; CDR3 protein: CASSGRTGSSNEKLFF; CDR3 DNA: TGCGCCAGCAGCGGGAGGACAGGTTCGAGTAATGAAAAACTGTTTTTT
clone size: NA; D gene: TRBD2; V gene: TRBV4-1; J gene: TRBJ2-5; CDR3 protein: CASSQQGTIAGAGQETQYF; CDR3 DNA: TGCGCCAGCAGCCAACAAGGAACAATAGCGGGGGCTGGTCAAGAGACCCAGTACTTC
clone size: NA; D gene: TRBD2; V gene: TRBV12-3/TRBV12-4; J gene: TRBJ2-1; CDR3 protein: CARSRLAGVSGEQFF; CDR3 DNA: TGTGCCCGCAGTAGACTAGCGGGAGTTTCGGGTGAGCAGTTCTTC
clone size: many; D gene: TRBD1; V gene: TRBV20-1; J gene: TRBJ1-2; CDR3 protein: CSARGDRLYTF; CDR3 DNA: TGCAGTGCTAGAGGGGACAGGCTCTACACCTTC
clone size: NA; D gene: TRBD1; V gene: TRBV6-5; J gene: TRBJ2-3; CDR3 protein: CVSSFGTGSSTDTQYF; CDR3 DNA: TGTGTCAGCAGTTTCGGGACAGGGAGTAGCACAGATACGCAGTATTTT
clone size: many; D gene: NA; V gene: TRBV5-1; J gene: TRBJ2-7; CDR3 protein: CASSLEGHEQYF; CDR3 DNA: TGCGCCAGCAGCTTGGAAGGACACGAGCAGTACTTC
clone size: NA; D gene: NA; V gene: TRBV20-1; J gene: TRBJ1-1; CDR3 protein: CSAQTVAGGYTEAFF; CDR3 DNA: TGCAGTGCTCAAACGGTTGCCGGGGGATACACTGAAGCTTTCTTT
clone size: few; D gene: TRBD2; V gene: TRBV4-3; J gene: TRBJ2-7; CDR3 protein: CASSQGGLAGGGNEQYF; CDR3 DNA: TGCGCCAGCAGCCAAGGAGGATTAGCGGGAGGCGGAAACGAGCAGTACTTC
clone size: many; D gene: TRBD2; V gene: TRBV29-1; J gene: TRBJ2-1; CDR3 protein: CSVEVPLGLAGYNEQFF; CDR3 DNA: TGCAGCGTTGAAGTCCCGCTGGGACTAGCGGGCTACAATGAGCAGTTCTTC
clone size: few; D gene: NA; V gene: TRBV25-1; J gene: TRBJ2-1; CDR3 protein: CASSELGEYNEQFF; CDR3 DNA: TGTGCCAGCAGTGAATTGGGGGAGTACAATGAGCAGTTCTTC
clone size: NA; D gene: TRBD2; V gene: TRBV6-5; J gene: TRBJ2-1; CDR3 protein: CASLSGSNEQFF; CDR3 DNA: TGTGCCAGCCTGAGCGGGAGTAATGAGCAGTTCTTC
clone size: many; D gene: NA; V gene: TRBV7-6; J gene: TRBJ1-2; CDR3 protein: CASSLGGDNYGYTF; CDR3 DNA: TGTGCCAGCAGCTTGGGGGGGGATAACTATGGCTACACCTTC
clone size: many; D gene: TRBD1; V gene: TRBV18; J gene: TRBJ2-7; CDR3 protein: CASSPRGQAYEQYF; CDR3 DNA: TGTGCCAGCAGTCCCCGCGGACAGGCCTACGAGCAGTACTTC
clone size: many; D gene: TRBD1; V gene: TRBV3-1; J gene: TRBJ2-6; CDR3 protein: CASTPGQPFSGANVLTF; CDR3 DNA: TGTGCCAGTACACCGGGACAGCCATTCTCTGGGGCCAACGTCCTGACTTTC
clone size: many; D gene: NA; V gene: TRBV20-1; J gene: TRBJ2-5; CDR3 protein: CSARRYQETQYF; CDR3 DNA: TGCAGTGCTAGAAGGTACCAAGAGACCCAGTACTTC
clone size: few; D gene: TRBD2; V gene: TRBV12-3/TRBV12-4; J gene: TRBJ2-4; CDR3 protein: CASGTTTYNEQYF; CDR3 DNA: TGTGCCAGCGGGACTACCACCTACAATGAGCAGTACTTC
clone size: few; D gene: NA; V gene: TRBV2; J gene: TRBJ1-1; CDR3 protein: CASSDSRVGGTEAFF; CDR3 DNA: TGTGCCAGCAGTGATTCCAGGGTCGGAGGCACTGAAGCTTTCTTT
clone size: few; D gene: TRBD2; V gene: TRBV12-3/TRBV12-4; J gene: TRBJ2-1; CDR3 protein: CASRRSGGNEQFF; CDR3 DNA: TGTGCCAGCAGACGTAGCGGGGGCAATGAGCAGTTCTTC
clone size: NA; D gene: NA; V gene: TRBV5-1; J gene: TRBJ2-2; CDR3 protein: CASSSAFNTGELFF; CDR3 DNA: TGCGCCAGCAGCTCAGCTTTCAACACCGGGGAGCTGTTTTTT
clone size: NA; D gene: NA; V gene: TRBV7-2; J gene: TRBJ1-1; CDR3 protein: CASSPLGGNKEGAFF; CDR3 DNA: TGTGCCAGCAGCCCTCTGGGGGGGAACAAGGAGGGAGCTTTCTTT
clone size: many; D gene: NA; V gene: TRBV29-1; J gene: TRBJ2-7; CDR3 protein: CSVGSGGEQYF; CDR3 DNA: TGCAGCGTTGGATCCGGGGGCGAGCAGTACTTC
clone size: NA; D gene: NA; V gene: TRBV4-1; J gene: TRBJ1-2; CDR3 protein: CASSQAPGWQDGYTF; CDR3 DNA: TGCGCCAGCAGCCAAGCCCCAGGGTGGCAGGATGGCTACACCTTC
clone size: NA; D gene: TRBD1; V gene: TRBV5-5; J gene: TRBJ1-2; CDR3 protein: CASSSGTAGYDYTF; CDR3 DNA: TGTGCCAGCAGCTCGGGGACAGCTGGCTATGACTACACCTTC
clone size: NA; D gene: TRBD1; V gene: TRBV6-1; J gene: TRBJ2-5; CDR3 protein: CASRGDRGYGETQYF; CDR3 DNA: TGTGCCAGCAGAGGGGACAGGGGGTATGGGGAGACCCAGTACTTC
clone size: NA; D gene: TRBD1; V gene: TRBV30; J gene: TRBJ2-7; CDR3 protein: CAWRAPGQGYEQYF; CDR3 DNA: TGTGCCTGGAGAGCGCCGGGACAGGGCTACGAGCAGTACTTC
clone size: NA; D gene: NA; V gene: TRBV12-3/TRBV12-4; J gene: TRBJ2-1; CDR3 protein: CASTEYRVGVDEQFF; CDR3 DNA: TGTGCCAGCACCGAATACCGGGTGGGGGTCGATGAGCAGTTCTTC
clone size: few; D gene: TRBD2; V gene: TRBV11-2; J gene: TRBJ2-3; CDR3 protein: CASSLLATSGYTDTQYF; CDR3 DNA: TGTGCCAGCAGCTTACTCGCGACTAGCGGGTACACAGATACGCAGTATTTT
clone size: few; D gene: NA; V gene: TRBV6-5; J gene: TRBJ1-2; CDR3 protein: CASSYSRFAGEDGYTF; CDR3 DNA: TGTGCCAGCAGTTACTCGAGGTTTGCAGGGGAGGATGGCTACACCTTC
clone size: many; D gene: NA; V gene: TRBV9; J gene: TRBJ2-1; CDR3 protein: CASSVEPSWDNEQFF; CDR3 DNA: TGTGCCAGCAGCGTAGAACCTAGCTGGGACAATGAGCAGTTCTTC